These T cell receptor beta chains were read from a single sample in a study of T cells after yellow fever vaccination. TCRdb used MiXCR to reprocess the 5' RACE reads, holding one entry per CDR3 protein. Of some 350,000 distinct CDR3 sequences in the sample, roughly 4.3% were seen once. This material consisted of PBMCs, taken 5 days after the yellow fever booster vaccination. The receptor set was obtained from a man between 18 and 29 years old who received the YFV17D yellow fever vaccine. The CDR3 runs from the conserved cysteine through the conserved F or W. D genes are given only for firm matches. Not every row has a clone size; where given, it reads once, few, many or a size class.

TRBV4-1	TRBJ1-5	NA	few	CASSPRIAGGDNQPQHF	TGCGCCAGCAGCCCAAGAATAGCGGGAGGGGACAATCAGCCCCAGCATTTT
TRBV7-8	TRBJ1-4	TRBD1	many	CASSPIHGQGLKLFF	TGTGCCAGCAGCCCAATACACGGACAGGGCCTAAAACTGTTTTTT
TRBV7-3	TRBJ2-3	TRBD1	few	CASGQGTPDTQYF	TGTGCCAGCGGACAGGGGACCCCAGATACGCAGTATTTT
TRBV7-9	TRBJ2-2	NA	few	CASSLVGLANTGELFF	TGTGCCAGCAGCTTAGTAGGTCTAGCGAACACCGGGGAGCTGTTTTTT
TRBV6-5	TRBJ2-3	NA	NA	CASSDGLITDTQYF	TGTGCCAGCAGTGACGGACTCATCACAGATACGCAGTATTTT
TRBV6-6	TRBJ1-4	TRBD1	few	CASTTGGSNEKLFF	TGTGCCAGCACCACAGGGGGGTCGAATGAAAAACTGTTTTTT
TRBV5-1	TRBJ2-7	NA	few	CASSLIGYEQYF	TGCGCCAGCAGCTTGATCGGGTACGAGCAGTACTTC
TRBV2	TRBJ2-3	NA	many	CASMADFRTDTQYF	TGTGCCAGCATGGCGGACTTTCGCACAGATACGCAGTATTTT
TRBV5-1	TRBJ2-1	TRBD2	NA	CASSLGLAGALNEQFF	TGCGCCAGCAGCCTGGGACTAGCGGGGGCGCTGAATGAGCAGTTCTTC
TRBV9	TRBJ2-5	TRBD1	few	CASSGMGTGEETQYF	TGTGCCAGCAGCGGTATGGGGACAGGGGAGGAGACCCAGTACTTC
TRBV10-3	TRBJ2-5	TRBD1	NA	CASGGTGYQETQYF	TGTGCCTCAGGGGGGACAGGGTACCAAGAGACCCAGTACTTC
TRBV7-8	TRBJ2-1	NA	many	CASSLGQASYNEQFF	TGTGCCAGCAGCTTGGGTCAGGCCTCCTACAATGAGCAGTTCTTC